Each of the 7 T cell receptor beta chains below was sequenced from the same sample in a study of T cell repertoires in cytomegalovirus infection (dated 2019 in TCRdb). For sequencing, an Illumina HiSeq 1500 was employed. TCRdb cleaned the public reads at Q25 with fastp, built clones with MiXCR and kept in-frame beta chains. Records with the same CDR3 protein are collapsed into one entry carrying the most frequent genes and DNA. Present in this sample are about 900,000 distinct CDR3 sequences, roughly 31% of which were seen just once. Jointly, the top ten make up roughly an eighth of the sample. The antigens of these receptors remain unknown. In light of the paper, this sample's treatment or condition label describes: in vitro stimulation with specific CMV peptide epitopes to enrich CMV-specific T cells. The sequences come from cultured CD8+ T cells from PBMCs, collected from culture after CMV antigen stimulation. Source of these receptors: a human donor in good health (CMV status not recorded). Some clones in this sample may be carry-over from other donors' samples.

A single count supports this clonotype. This chain joins TRBV7-4 and TRBJ2-6; D may match TRBD1 or TRBD2 (6 bases each). Germline CDR1 is SGHVT and CDR2 is SQSDAQ. Trimming stripped 2 bases from V and 2 bases from J, with 19 bases between. The CDR3 spans 19 residues. The CDR3 here is CASSLYGGRRRPGANVLTF. CDR3 nucleotide sequence: TGTGCCAGCAGCTTATACGGGGGCAGGAGGCGTCCTGGGGCCAACGTCCTGACTTTC.

The chain has TRBV20-1 and TRBJ2-5; unclear D gene. Trimming removed 4 bases from V and 2 bases from J, with 29 bases in between. The CDR3 length is 19 residues. The germline gives CDR1 DFQATT, CDR2 SNEGSKA (reference sequence). CDR3 in amino acids: CSAIPLGFSNRDLQETQYF. CDR3 nucleotide sequence: TGCAGTGCTATCCCCCTGGGGTTTTCGAATAGGGATCTTCAAGAGACCCAGTACTTC.

This clonotype showed up just a few times. The chain links TRBV2 to TRBJ2-3; D is undetermined. The germline CDR1 and CDR2 sequences are SNHLY and FYNNEI. V was shortened by 3 bases and J by 2 bases, with 12 bases between the two germline ends. The CDR3 is 15 amino acids. DNA of the CDR3: TGTGCCAGCAGTGATATTAGTGTGGTCACAGATACGCAGTATTTT. This gives the protein CASSDISVVTDTQYF.

This chain uses TRBV27 with TRBJ1-5; 9 nucleotides line up with TRBD1. Unmatched junction bases numbered 7, after V lost 3 bases and J lost 7 bases. Per germline, CDR1 MNHEY and CDR2 SMNVEV (reference sequence). This CDR3 is built from 15 residues. The CDR3 region has the DNA TGTGCCAGCAGTTTCTCCACAGGGGGCGGACAGCCCCAGCATTTT. Its translation: CASSFSTGGGQPQHF.

This clonotype was counted ten times or more. This chain joins TRBV6-1 and TRBJ2-2; 7 positions match TRBD1. This CDR3 has 12 residues. V was pared by 11 bases and J by 4 bases, with 4 bases of the junction left unmatched. CDR1 and CDR2 (germline): MNHNS, SASEGT. In DNA form, the CDR3 reads TGTGCCGGACAGGCAGGCACCGGGGAGCTGTTTTTT. This gives the protein CAGQAGTGELFF.

This CDR3 is CASTDSSYNEQFF. Here the CDR3 DNA reads TGTGCCAGCACCGACTCCTCCTACAATGAGCAGTTCTTC. The V call is TRBV2, the J call TRBJ2-1; D is uncertain. Trimming stripped 7 bases from V and 0 bases from J, with 7 bases between. Germline assignment: CDR1 SNHLY and CDR2 FYNNEI. This CDR3 has 13 amino acids.

V gene TRBV4-1 combines with J gene TRBJ1-5; maybe TRBD1 (5 bases). The CDR3 sequence is 15 residues long. The germline gives CDR1 MGHRA, CDR2 YSYEKL. The germline V and J ends were trimmed by 1 base and 4 bases, with 11 bases remaining between them. The CDR3 reads CASSQAGRKNQPQHF. As DNA, the CDR3 is TGCGCCAGCAGCCAAGCGGGGCGGAAAAATCAGCCCCAGCATTTT.